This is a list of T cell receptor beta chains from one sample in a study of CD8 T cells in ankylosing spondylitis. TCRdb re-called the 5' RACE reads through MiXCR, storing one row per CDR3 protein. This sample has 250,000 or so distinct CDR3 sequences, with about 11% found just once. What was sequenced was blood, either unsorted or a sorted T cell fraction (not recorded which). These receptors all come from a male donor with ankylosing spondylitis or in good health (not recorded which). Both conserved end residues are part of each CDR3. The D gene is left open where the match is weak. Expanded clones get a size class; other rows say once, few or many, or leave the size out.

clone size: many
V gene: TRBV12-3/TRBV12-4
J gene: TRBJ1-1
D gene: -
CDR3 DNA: TGTGCCAGCAGTTTATCGGGGAGACGAAACACTGAAGCTTTCTTT
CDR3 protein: CASSLSGRRNTEAFF

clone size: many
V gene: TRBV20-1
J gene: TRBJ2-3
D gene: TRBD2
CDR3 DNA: TGCAGTGCTAGAGATGCGGGAGGGAGCCCAGATACGCAGTATTTT
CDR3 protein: CSARDAGGSPDTQYF

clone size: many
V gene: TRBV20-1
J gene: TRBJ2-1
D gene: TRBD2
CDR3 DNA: TGCAGTGCTAGAGATCTGCGGGGGGTCTACAATGAGCAGTTCTTC
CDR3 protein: CSARDLRGVYNEQFF

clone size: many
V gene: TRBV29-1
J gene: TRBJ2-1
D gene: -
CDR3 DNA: TGCAGCGTTGATGAGGGGGGCGGGAGTGATGAGCAGTTCTTC
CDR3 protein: CSVDEGGGSDEQFF

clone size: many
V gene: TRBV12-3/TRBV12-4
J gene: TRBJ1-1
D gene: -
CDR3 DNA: TGTGCCAGCAGTATACAGGGTTTGAACACTGAAGCTTTCTTT
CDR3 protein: CASSIQGLNTEAFF

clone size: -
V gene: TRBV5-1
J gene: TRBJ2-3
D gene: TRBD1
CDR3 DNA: TGCGCCAACAGCTTGGGGGACAGGGAAACAGATACGCAGTATTTT
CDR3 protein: CANSLGDRETDTQYF

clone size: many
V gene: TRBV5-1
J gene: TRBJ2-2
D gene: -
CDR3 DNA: TGCGCCAGCAGCTCCGACAAATACACCGGGGAGCTGTTTTTT
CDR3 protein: CASSSDKYTGELFF

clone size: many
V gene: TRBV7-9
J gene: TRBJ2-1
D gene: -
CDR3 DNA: TGTGCCAGCAGCTCAGGCCGGGACTTCAGCTCCTACAATGAGCAGTTCTTC
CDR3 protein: CASSSGRDFSSYNEQFF

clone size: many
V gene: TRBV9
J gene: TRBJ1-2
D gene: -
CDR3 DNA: TGTGCCAGCAGCGTAGTGTCAGGCTATGGCTACACCTTC
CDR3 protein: CASSVVSGYGYTF

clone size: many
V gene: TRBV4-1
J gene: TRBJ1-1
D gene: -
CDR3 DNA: TGCGCCAGCAGCCAAGAATCAACGATGTTGGCGGAAGCTTTCTTT
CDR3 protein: CASSQESTMLAEAFF

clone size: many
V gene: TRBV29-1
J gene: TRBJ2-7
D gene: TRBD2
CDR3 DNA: TGCAGCGTGGGAGGGGATTCGTCCTACGAGCAGTACTTC
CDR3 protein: CSVGGDSSYEQYF

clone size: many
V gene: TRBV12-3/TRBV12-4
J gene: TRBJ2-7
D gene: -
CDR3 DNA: TGTGCCAGCAGTCCGGACGGCTACTACGAGCAGTACTTC
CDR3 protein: CASSPDGYYEQYF

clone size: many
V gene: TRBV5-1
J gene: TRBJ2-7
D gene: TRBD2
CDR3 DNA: TGCGCCAGCAGCTTTGGCGGGAGCAACGAGCAGTACTTC
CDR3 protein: CASSFGGSNEQYF

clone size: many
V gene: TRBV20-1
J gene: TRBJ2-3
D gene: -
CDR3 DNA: TGCAGTGCTAGAGGCGTAGCTACAGATACGCAGTATTTT
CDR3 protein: CSARGVATDTQYF

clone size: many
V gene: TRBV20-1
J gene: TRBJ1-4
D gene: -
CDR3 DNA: TGCAGTGCTAGAGATCAGGCCGGGGGCAATGAAAAACTGTTTTTT
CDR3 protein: CSARDQAGGNEKLFF

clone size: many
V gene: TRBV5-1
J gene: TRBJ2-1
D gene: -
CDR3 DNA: TGCGCCAGCAGCTTTGCGGGCGACACAGGGCCCCACTCCTACAATGAGCAGTTCTTC
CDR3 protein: CASSFAGDTGPHSYNEQFF

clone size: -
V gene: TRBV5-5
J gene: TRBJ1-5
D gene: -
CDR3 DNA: TGTGCCAGCAGCCTAGAGACGGCTGGTCAGCCCCAGCATTTT
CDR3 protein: CASSLETAGQPQHF

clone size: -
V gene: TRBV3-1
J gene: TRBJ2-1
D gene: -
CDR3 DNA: TGTGCCAGCAGCCAAGGACCGATTGGGCAGTTCTTC
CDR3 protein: CASSQGPIGQFF